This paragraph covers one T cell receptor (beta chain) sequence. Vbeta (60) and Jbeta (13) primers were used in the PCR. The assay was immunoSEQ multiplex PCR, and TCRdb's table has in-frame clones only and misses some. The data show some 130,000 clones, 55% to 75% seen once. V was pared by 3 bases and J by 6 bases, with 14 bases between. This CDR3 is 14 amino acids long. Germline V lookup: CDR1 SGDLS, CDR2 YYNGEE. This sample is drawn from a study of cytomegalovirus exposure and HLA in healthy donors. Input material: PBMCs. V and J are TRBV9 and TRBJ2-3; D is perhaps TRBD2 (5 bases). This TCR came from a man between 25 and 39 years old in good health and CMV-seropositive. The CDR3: CASSAIELADTQYF. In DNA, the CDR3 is TGTGCCAGCAGCGCGATTGAATTAGCGGATACGCAGTATTTT. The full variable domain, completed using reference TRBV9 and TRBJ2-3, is DSGVTQTPKHLITATGQRVTLRCSPRSGDLSVYWYQQSLDQGLQFLIQYYNGEERAKGNILERFSAQQFPDLHSELNLSSLELGDSALYFCASSAIELADTQYFGPGTRLTVL.